Below are 29 T cell receptor beta chains sequenced from a single sample in a study of Ad26.COV2.S vaccination and SARS-CoV-2 variants (TCRdb year 2021). Library prep was done by the immunoSEQ multiplex PCR assay. This immuneACCESS table, as held by TCRdb, lists in-frame sequences with V and J called but not all clones. Of the missing ones, under half trace to an unresolved V gene in checked studies; the others have no known cause. The sample contains around 450,000 clones, approximately 89% of them found a single time. Approximately 2.5% of the sample comes from the top ten. According to the study, the label for this sample's treatment or condition signals: roughly 19 received Ad26.COV2.S at low or high dose, single or two shots; roughly 5 received placebo; per-sample allocation not given. For vaccine and placebo recipients, repertoires were sequenced using samples collected on day 63 after the first injection.

The sample in question was peripheral blood, obtained in a trial of Ad26.COV2.S vaccine versus placebo. The receptors stem from a person between 18 and 60 years old who received the Ad26.COV2.S COVID-19 vaccine or a placebo.

The genes are TRBV2 and TRBJ2-1; D unclear. CDR3 length equals 13 residues. Germline CDR1 SNHLY, CDR2 FYNNEI. The V and J ends lost 4 bases and 4 bases respectively, with 8 bases between them. The CDR3 loop reads CASSGDAYNEQFF. CDR3 nucleotide sequence: TGTGCCAGCAGTGGAGATGCATACAATGAGCAGTTCTTC.

The rearrangement links TRBV3-1 (or the pseudogene TRBV3-2) to TRBJ1-1, with D possibly TRBD1 on 5 matching bases. Germline-derived CDR1 and CDR2 are LGHDT and YNNKEL (reference sequence). This CDR3 contains 11 residues. Deletions cut 5 bases from V and 11 bases from J, with 12 bases between. CDR3 sequence (DNA): TGTGCCAGCAGCATGGTAGGGGTCGCTTTCTTT. Translation: CASSMVGVAFF.

J is TRBJ1-3 and V is TRBV4-1, with D possibly TRBD1 on 5 matching bases. The CDR3 sequence is 15 residues long. V was pared by 3 bases and J by 4 bases, with 13 bases between. From germline, CDR1 is MGHRA and CDR2 YSYEKL. The CDR3 region is CASSHVLGGGNTIYF. The CDR3, as DNA: TGCGCCAGCAGCCACGTACTGGGGGGGGGAAACACCATATATTTT.

This clone was picked up one time. The rearrangement uses TRBV5-4 and TRBJ1-6; 7 bases match TRBD1. The germline gives CDR1 SGHNT, CDR2 YYREEE (reference sequence). The CDR3 runs 15 residues. V trimming: 4 bases; J trimming: 7 bases; junction bases outside the gene matches: 8. The CDR3 DNA is TGTGCCAGCAGCGAGGGGGGGACAGTCAATTCACCCCTCCACTTT. It translates to CASSEGGTVNSPLHF. Full variable domain (missing parts from reference TRBV5-4 and TRBJ1-6): ETGVTQSPTHLIKTRGQQVTLRCSSQSGHNTVSWYQQALGQGPQFIFQYYREEENGRGNFPPRFSGLQFPNYSSELNVNALELDDSALYLCASSEGGTVNSPLHFGNGTRLTVT.

This chain uses TRBV4-3 with TRBJ2-3, with TRBD2 identical over 9 bases. Germline V gene data show CDR1 as LGHNA and CDR2 as YSLEER. V gave up 1 base and J gave up 5 bases; unmatched junction bases: 7. The CDR3 loop spans 16 amino acids. The CDR3 DNA reads as TGCGCCAGCAGCCAAGGGACTAGCGCCACGGGAGATACGCAGTATTTT. Amino acid sequence: CASSQGTSATGDTQYF.

This CDR3 is CASSESLGRTIMNTEAFF. For the CDR3, the DNA is TGTGCCAGCAGTGAGTCGCTGGGAAGAACGATCATGAACACTGAAGCTTTCTTT. This chain links TRBV25-1 with TRBJ1-1; D is ambiguous. The germline V gene encodes CDR1 MGHDK and CDR2 SYGVNS. The length of the CDR3 is 18 residues. V was cut by 3 bases and J by 0 bases, with 20 bases left in between.

V and J are TRBV2 and TRBJ2-1; possible D gene TRBD2, 7 bases. V was clipped by 7 bases and J by 7 bases, with 20 bases between them. The CDR3 loop spans 15 amino acids. Germline CDR1 is SNHLY and CDR2 is FYNNEI. The CDR3 spells CASTRAGASRNEQFF. The DNA for the CDR3 is TGTGCCAGCACGAGGGCGGGGGCCTCACGGAATGAGCAGTTCTTC.

The chain has TRBV5-5 and TRBJ2-1; 10 positions match TRBD2. The CDR3 contains 17 residues. Germline values: CDR1 SGHKS, CDR2 YYEKEE (reference sequence). The junction had 9 bases not matched to a gene; V was cut back by 0 bases and J by 6 bases. The CDR3 reads CASSLASGVAGGNEQFF. The CDR3 region has the DNA TGTGCCAGCAGCTTGGCCAGTGGAGTAGCGGGAGGCAATGAGCAGTTCTTC.

V and J are TRBV19 and TRBJ1-1; 7 nucleotides match TRBD1. The CDR3 runs to 17 residues. The J segment lost 0 bases and the V segment lost 6 bases, leaving 13 bases of the junction unmatched. Germline V gene sequence: CDR1 LNHDA, CDR2 SQIVND (reference sequence). Here the CDR3 DNA reads TGTGCCAGTAGCCTTAGACCGGGACAGATCATGAACACTGAAGCTTTCTTT. It is translated as CASSLRPGQIMNTEAFF.

This clone showed up just once. V usage is TRBV27 and J usage is TRBJ2-5; 8 bases fit TRBD1. CDR1 is MNHEY and CDR2 is SMNVEV in the germline V gene (reference sequence). This CDR3 has 16 residues. Unmatched junction bases numbered 13, after V lost 5 bases and J lost 5 bases. The CDR3 sequence: CASSPSWQGAVETQYF. CDR3 nucleotide sequence: TGTGCCAGCAGTCCTTCATGGCAGGGGGCCGTTGAGACCCAGTACTTC.

DNA of the CDR3: TGTGCCAGCTCACCAATACAGGGGTGGAACTATGGCTACACCTTC. Protein: CASSPIQGWNYGYTF. The J gene is TRBJ1-2, the V gene TRBV18; 7 nucleotides line up with TRBD1. Unmatched junction bases numbered 5, after V lost 2 bases and J lost 2 bases. This CDR3 is 15 amino acids long. CDR1 and CDR2 (germline): KGHSH, LQKENI.

The J gene is TRBJ1-3, the V gene TRBV28; D is ambiguous. The CDR3 sequence is 16 residues long. Deletions cut 5 bases from V and 2 bases from J, with 16 bases between. Germline V gene lookup returns CDR1 MDHEN and CDR2 SYDVKM. For the CDR3, the DNA is TGTGCCAGCAGTCCCTCGGGCAGCGGGCCTGGAAACACCATATATTTT. Residues: CASSPSGSGPGNTIYF.

This chain joins TRBV5-5 and TRBJ1-1; D is unclear. CDR3 length equals 14 residues. V shed 4 bases and J shed 3 bases, with 13 bases lying between them. Germline CDR1 SGHKS, CDR2 YYEKEE (reference sequence). The CDR3 DNA sequence: TGTGCCAGCAGCCTCCGGGTAGGGCACACTGAAGCTTTCTTT. Translation: CASSLRVGHTEAFF.

The J gene is TRBJ2-7, the V gene TRBV5-1; D is undetermined. V dropped 2 bases and J dropped 6 bases, with 9 bases sitting between them. Germline V gene sequence: CDR1 SGHRS, CDR2 YFSETQ. This CDR3 region has 12 residues. This chain's CDR3 is CASSFGLGEQYF. The CDR3 DNA reads TGCGCCAGCAGCTTCGGTCTGGGCGAGCAGTACTTC.

This clone appeared a few times. This chain connects TRBV9 to TRBJ1-5, with 7 bases lining up with TRBD1. The CDR3 length is 15 residues. Germline CDR1 is SGDLS and CDR2 is YYNGEE. The V segment lost 0 bases and the J segment 7 bases; nucleotides outside the gene matches: 7. CDR3 protein: CASSVEGGRGQPQHF. The CDR3 DNA sequence: TGTGCCAGCAGCGTAGAAGGGGGCCGGGGACAGCCCCAGCATTTT. The complete variable domain, with remaining parts taken from reference TRBV9 and TRBJ1-5, reads DSGVTQTPKHLITATGQRVTLRCSPRSGDLSVYWYQQSLDQGLQFLIQYYNGEERAKGNILERFSAQQFPDLHSELNLSSLELGDSALYFCASSVEGGRGQPQHFGDGTRLSIL.

The rearrangement links TRBV10-1 to TRBJ2-1, with D hard to call. Trimming took off 7 bases at V and 7 bases at J, with 14 bases between the two ends. This CDR3 is 13 amino acids long. CDR1 is WNHNN, CDR2 SYGVQD, per germline (reference sequence). CDR3 protein: CASTQGLINEQFF. In DNA, the CDR3 is TGCGCCAGCACTCAAGGGTTGATAAATGAGCAGTTCTTC.

V and J are TRBV24-1 and TRBJ2-1, with D uncertain. The germline CDR1 and CDR2 sequences are KGHDR and SFDVKD. V was cut by 5 bases and J by 13 bases, with 11 bases left in between. This CDR3 has 11 residues. The CDR3 DNA reads as TGTGCCACCAGTGTCTGCGTTTCACAGTTCTTC. Translated: CATSVCVSQFF.

The chain couples TRBV5-5 to TRBJ1-2; 9 bases fit TRBD1. The CDR3 sequence is 15 residues long. Trimming took 4 bases from V and 4 from J; bases not matched to a gene: 8. CDR1 is SGHKS and CDR2 is YYEKEE in the germline V gene (reference sequence). CDR3 in amino acids: CASSTTGGASYGYTF. DNA of the CDR3: TGTGCCAGCAGCACTACAGGGGGCGCATCCTATGGCTACACCTTC. Full variable domain (outside the CDR3, taken from reference TRBV5-5 and TRBJ1-2): DAGVTQSPTHLIKTRGQQVTLRCSPISGHKSVSWYQQVLGQGPQFIFQYYEKEERGRGNFPDRFSARQFPNYSSELNVNALLLGDSALYLCASSTTGGASYGYTFGSGTRLTVV.

This clone was recorded only once. The chain employs TRBV5-1 and TRBJ2-4, with 11 bases that match TRBD2. V dropped 4 bases and J dropped 0; count of bases not matched to a gene: 3. The CDR3 runs 16 residues. Germline V CDR1 and CDR2: SGHRS, YFSETQ. CDR3 residues: CASSIAGGLAKNIQYF. The CDR3 nucleotides read TGCGCCAGCAGCATAGCGGGAGGGCTAGCCAAAAACATTCAGTACTTC.

V usage is TRBV4-3 and J usage is TRBJ2-3, with D tentatively TRBD2 (5 bases). CDR3 size: 13 residues. The germline CDR1 and CDR2 sequences are LGHNA and YSLEER. Between the trimmed V and J ends, which lost 4 bases and 5 bases, there was a span of 10 bases. The CDR3 nucleotides read TGCGCCAGCAGCCTCGGGATGGGAGATACGCAGTATTTT. Encoded protein: CASSLGMGDTQYF.

This rearrangement joins TRBV18 to TRBJ2-1; D uncertain. The CDR3 runs to 13 residues. V dropped 1 base and J dropped 9 bases, with 10 bases sitting between them. CDR1 is KGHSH, CDR2 LQKENI, per germline. In nucleotides, the CDR3 is TGTGCCAGCTCACCACTTTGGTTTGGTGAGCAGTTCTTC. Its translation: CASSPLWFGEQFF.

The chain employs TRBV5-1 and TRBJ1-4; 9 bases fit TRBD1. Trimming took 2 bases from V and 10 from J; bases not matched to a gene: 12. The germline V gene encodes CDR1 SGHRS and CDR2 YFSETQ. This CDR3 comprises 16 residues. The CDR3 region is CASSLTTGQGEGKLFF. Here the CDR3 DNA reads TGCGCCAGCAGCTTAACCACGGGACAGGGCGAGGGAAAACTGTTTTTT.

This chain connects TRBV9 to TRBJ2-5, with unresolved D. Germline assignment: CDR1 SGDLS and CDR2 YYNGEE. The CDR3 consists of 13 residues. Trimming left V 1 base short and J 7 bases short, with 11 bases between. CDR3 sequence (DNA): TGTGCCAGCAGCGTAACCGATACTGGGACCCAGTACTTC. It yields the protein CASSVTDTGTQYF.

V and J are TRBV12-3 or TRBV12-4 and TRBJ1-5; D not certain. CDR3 length: 12 amino acids. V was shortened by 4 bases and J by 4 bases, with 5 bases between the two germline ends. The CDR3 sequence: CASSSQNQPQHF. DNA for the CDR3: TGTGCCAGCAGTTCCCAAAATCAGCCCCAGCATTTT.

A word on this clone: Other DNA sequences in the same sample also yield this CDR3. CDR3 DNA: TGTGCCAGTAGTAGACGGGACACAGATACGCAGTATTTT. Protein product: CASSRRDTDTQYF. The V and J genes are TRBV19 and TRBJ2-3, with D perhaps matching TRBD2 (5 bases). Trimming stripped 4 bases from V and 2 bases from J, with 7 bases between. CDR1 is LNHDA, CDR2 SQIVND, per germline (reference sequence). The CDR3 consists of 13 residues.

As concerns this clone: Relative to the germline gene, one junction end is altered; a read error may explain this. This chain joins TRBV10-3 and TRBJ2-1; D is tentatively TRBD1 or TRBD2 (5 bases each). Germline V gene lookup returns CDR1 ENHRY and CDR2 SYGVKD. The CDR3 runs to 11 residues. For the CDR3, the DNA is TGTGCCATCACTGAGGGGTTTGAGCAGTTCTTC. This gives the protein CAITEGFEQFF.

This chain links TRBV23-1 with TRBJ2-6; 12 nucleotides align to TRBD1. TRBV23-1 is flagged as an ORF with uncertain function. This CDR3 has 21 residues. J was trimmed by 4 bases and V by 3 bases; bases with no gene match: 16. CDR3 coding DNA: TGCGCCAGCAGTCACTCCCCCGAACCGGGGACAGGGGGCGCCGGGGCCAACGTCCTGACTTTC. Translation: CASSHSPEPGTGGAGANVLTF.

The chain recombines TRBV7-2 with TRBJ2-5; D remains unclear. The CDR3 consists of 13 residues. CDR1 is SGHTA and CDR2 is FQGNSA in the germline V gene. Trimming cost V 5 bases and J 5 bases, with 12 bases left between them. Here the CDR3 DNA reads TGTGCCAGCAGCCCCACGGGCAGGGAGACCCAGTACTTC. Translation: CASSPTGRETQYF.

This chain uses TRBV5-1 with TRBJ2-5; 7 nucleotides match TRBD2. Germline V gene data show CDR1 as SGHRS and CDR2 as YFSETQ. CDR3 size: 13 residues. The trim removed 1 base at V and 5 bases at J, leaving 2 bases unmatched. As DNA, the CDR3 is TGCGCCAGCAGCTTGTTGGGGGGGGAGACCCAGTACTTC. Translation gives CASSLLGGETQYF.